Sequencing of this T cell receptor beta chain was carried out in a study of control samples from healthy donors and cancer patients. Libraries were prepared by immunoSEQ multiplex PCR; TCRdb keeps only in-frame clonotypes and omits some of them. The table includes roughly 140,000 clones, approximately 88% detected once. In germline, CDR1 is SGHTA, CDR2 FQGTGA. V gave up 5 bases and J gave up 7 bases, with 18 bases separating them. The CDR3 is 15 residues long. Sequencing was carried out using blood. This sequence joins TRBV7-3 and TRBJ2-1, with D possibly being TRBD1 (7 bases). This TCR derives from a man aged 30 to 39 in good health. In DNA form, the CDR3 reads TGTGCCAGCAGCCCCCGGGGGACAGATTTTAATGAGCAGTTCTTC. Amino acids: CASSPRGTDFNEQFF.